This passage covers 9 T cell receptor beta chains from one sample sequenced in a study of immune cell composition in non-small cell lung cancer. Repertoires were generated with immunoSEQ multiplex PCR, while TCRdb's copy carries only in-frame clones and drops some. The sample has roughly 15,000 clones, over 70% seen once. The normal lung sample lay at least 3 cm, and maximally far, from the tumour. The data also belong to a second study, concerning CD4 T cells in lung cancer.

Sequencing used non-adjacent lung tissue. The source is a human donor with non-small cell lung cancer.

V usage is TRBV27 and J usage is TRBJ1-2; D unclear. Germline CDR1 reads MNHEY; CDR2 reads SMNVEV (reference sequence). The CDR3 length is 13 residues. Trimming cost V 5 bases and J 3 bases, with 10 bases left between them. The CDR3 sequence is CASSKEGYYGYTF. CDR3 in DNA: TGTGCCAGCAGTAAGGAGGGTTACTATGGCTACACCTTC.

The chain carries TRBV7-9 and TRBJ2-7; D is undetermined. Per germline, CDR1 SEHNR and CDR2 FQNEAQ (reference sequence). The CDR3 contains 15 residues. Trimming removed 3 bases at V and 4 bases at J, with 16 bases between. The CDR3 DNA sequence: TGTGCCAGCAGCTTCCCAAATGGTTGGTCTTACGAGCAGTACTTC. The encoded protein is CASSFPNGWSYEQYF.

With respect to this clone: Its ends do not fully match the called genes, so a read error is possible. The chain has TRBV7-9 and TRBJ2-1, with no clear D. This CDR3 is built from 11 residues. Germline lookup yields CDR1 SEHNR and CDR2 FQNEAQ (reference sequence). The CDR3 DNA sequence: TGTGCCAGCAGCTCCGACAATGAGCAGTTCTTC. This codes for CASSSDNEQFF.

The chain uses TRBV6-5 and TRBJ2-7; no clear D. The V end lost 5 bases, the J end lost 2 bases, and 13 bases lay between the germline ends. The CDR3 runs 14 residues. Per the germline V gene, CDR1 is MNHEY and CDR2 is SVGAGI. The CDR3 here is CASSNPGPTYEQYF. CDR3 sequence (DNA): TGTGCCAGCAGTAACCCCGGACCAACCTACGAGCAGTACTTC.

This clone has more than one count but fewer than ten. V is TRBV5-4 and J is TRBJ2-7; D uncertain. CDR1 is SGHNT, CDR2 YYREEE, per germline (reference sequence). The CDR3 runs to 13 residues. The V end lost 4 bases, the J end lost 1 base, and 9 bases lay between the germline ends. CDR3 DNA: TGTGCCAGCAGCCGCTGGGTTTCCTACGAGCAGTACTTC. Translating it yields CASSRWVSYEQYF.

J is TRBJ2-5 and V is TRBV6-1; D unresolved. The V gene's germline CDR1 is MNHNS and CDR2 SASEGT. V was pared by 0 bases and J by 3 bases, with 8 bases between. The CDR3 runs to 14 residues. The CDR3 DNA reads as TGTGCCAGCAGTGAAGCGCGGAGAGAAGAGACCCAGTACTTC. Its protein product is CASSEARREETQYF.

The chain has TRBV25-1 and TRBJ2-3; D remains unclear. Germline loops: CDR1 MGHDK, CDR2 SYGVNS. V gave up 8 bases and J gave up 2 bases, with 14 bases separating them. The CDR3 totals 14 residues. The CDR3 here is CASLPASFTDTQYF. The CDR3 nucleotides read TGTGCCAGCCTCCCCGCTTCTTTCACAGATACGCAGTATTTT.

The CDR3 DNA reads as TGTGCCAGCAGTCCGTTGACCTTTGCAGCTTTCTTT. Its protein is CASSPLTFAAFF. The chain is built from TRBV28 and TRBJ1-1; no reliable D call. V shed 5 bases and J shed 10 bases, with 14 bases lying between them. The CDR3 consists of 12 residues. Germline V gene data show CDR1 as MDHEN and CDR2 as SYDVKM.

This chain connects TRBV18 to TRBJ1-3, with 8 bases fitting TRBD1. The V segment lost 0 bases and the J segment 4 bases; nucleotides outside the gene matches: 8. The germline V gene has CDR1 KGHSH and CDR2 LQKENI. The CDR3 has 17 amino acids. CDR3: CASSPPNGRGQGNTIYF. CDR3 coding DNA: TGTGCCAGCTCACCACCGAATGGCAGGGGGCAAGGAAACACCATATATTTT.